The next 18 T cell receptor beta chains were all read from a single sample in a study of blood T cells in healthy people across ages. A sample-barcoded 5' primer and a J-beta primer mix were used in a second PCR of roughly 7 to 11 cycles. Each CDR3 protein is one row after TCRdb ran MiXCR on the 5' RACE reads. The sample lists 1,100,000 or so distinct CDR3 sequences; 45% were seen once. Sequenced material: blood. These receptors all stem from a woman aged 60-75 years in good health.

The chain uses TRBV12-3 or TRBV12-4 and TRBJ1-6; TRBD1 agrees at 7 bases. With V trimmed by 7 bases and J by 6 bases, 6 bases remained unmatched. The CDR3 length is 14 residues. CDR3: CASTPQGGNSPLHF. CDR3 nucleotide sequence: TGTGCCAGCACCCCGCAGGGGGGTAATTCACCCCTCCACTTT.

The chain carries TRBV7-9 and TRBJ2-1; no reliable D call. Trimming took off 1 base at V and 7 bases at J, with 14 bases between the two ends. This CDR3 is 15 amino acids long. The germline CDR1 and CDR2 sequences are SEHNR and FQNEAQ (reference sequence). CDR3: CASSLVNFLRNEQFF. The CDR3 DNA sequence: TGTGCCAGCAGCTTAGTGAACTTTTTAAGGAATGAGCAGTTCTTC. Full variable domain (rest looked up from reference TRBV7-9 and TRBJ2-1): DTGVSQNPRHKITKRGQNVTFRCDPISEHNRLYWYRQTLGQGPEFLTYFQNEAQLEKSRLLSDRFSAERPKGSFSTLEIQRTEQGDSAMYLCASSLVNFLRNEQFFGPGTRLTVL.

V is TRBV3-1 and J is TRBJ2-5, with D possibly being TRBD2 (5 bases). The end of the DNA is better explained by TRBJ2-7, so the J call may be wrong. Germline CDR1 reads LGHDT; CDR2 reads YNNKEL (reference sequence). The CDR3 is made up of 14 amino acids. CDR3 protein: CASSQERGFHEQYF. DNA of the CDR3: TGTGCCAGCAGCCAAGAAAGAGGGTTCCACGAGCAGTACTTC.

With respect to this clonotype: A much larger clone lies a single base off, so this may be a read error. V and J are TRBV5-1 and TRBJ2-1, with 9 bases matching TRBD1. Gene TRBJ2-7 matches the end of the DNA better, so the J call may be wrong. Germline V gene sequence: CDR1 SGHRS, CDR2 YFSETQ. The CDR3 totals 15 residues. The CDR3 sequence: CASSPGQGPYNEQYF. For the CDR3, the DNA is TGCGCCAGCAGCCCTGGACAGGGGCCCTACAATGAGCAGTACTTC.

This clonotype was seen only once. The V and J genes are TRBV5-1 and TRBJ2-1; 7 bases are a match to TRBD1. The V gene end was trimmed by 4 bases and the J gene end by 6 bases; junction bases not matched to a gene: 13. The CDR3 extends over 16 amino acids. Germline CDR1 reads SGHRS; CDR2 reads YFSETQ. The CDR3 loop is CASSEGDRAPVNEQFF. The CDR3 DNA reads as TGCGCCAGCAGCGAAGGTGACAGGGCCCCAGTCAATGAGCAGTTCTTC.

The V call is TRBV7-9, the J call TRBJ1-2, with 7 nucleotides matching TRBD1. The CDR3 runs 15 residues. J gave up 4 bases and V 2 bases, and 7 bases lay outside the gene matches. Germline CDR1 is SEHNR and CDR2 is FQNEAQ (reference sequence). CDR3 DNA: TGTGCCAGCAGCTTACTCGGGACAGAGTCCTATGGCTACACCTTC. Its protein is CASSLLGTESYGYTF.

J is TRBJ2-5 and V is TRBV28; the match to TRBD2 covers 7 bases. Matching the DNA end better, TRBJ2-7 makes the J call doubtful. The V gene's germline CDR1 is MDHEN and CDR2 SYDVKM. The length of the CDR3 is 16 residues. CDR3 nucleotide sequence: TGTGCCAGCAGTTTACCCCTGGCTAGCGGTCACTACGAGCAGTACTTC. The encoded protein is CASSLPLASGHYEQYF.

The chain recombines TRBV2 with TRBJ2-1; a possible D gene is TRBD1 (5 bases). Germline V gene sequence: CDR1 SNHLY, CDR2 FYNNEI. The CDR3 sequence is 13 residues long. Trimming stripped 6 bases from V and 10 bases from J, with 16 bases between. The CDR3 protein is CASRISQGGEQFF. CDR3 nucleotides: TGTGCCAGCAGGATTAGTCAGGGTGGAGAGCAGTTCTTC.

This chain connects TRBV12-3 or TRBV12-4 to TRBJ2-1; 10 nucleotides agree with TRBD2. The CDR3 has 14 amino acids. J lost 7 bases, V lost 5 bases, and 5 bases had no gene match. CDR3 DNA sequence: TGTGCCAGCAGTCCCTCTAGCGGGAGTAATGAGCAGTTCTTC. Translation: CASSPSSGSNEQFF.

This clonotype was found a few times. The rearrangement uses TRBV12-3 or TRBV12-4 and TRBJ1-2; 9 bases match TRBD1. CDR3 length: 14 amino acids. Unmatched junction bases numbered 8, after V lost 6 bases and J lost 6 bases. CDR3 sequence reads: CASSPTGTGHGYTF. The CDR3 coding sequence is TGTGCCAGCAGCCCTACCGGGACAGGGCATGGCTACACCTTC.

This clonotype occurred a few times. The rearrangement links TRBV7-8 to TRBJ2-7; no firm D call. V lost 7 bases and J lost 0, with 13 bases in between. This CDR3 has 14 residues. CDR1 is SGHVS and CDR2 is FQNEAQ in the germline V gene. The CDR3 nucleotides read TGTGCCAGCACCTCGGCAGGCAGCTCCTACGAGCAGTACTTC. Amino acids: CASTSAGSSYEQYF.

This clonotype was detected only a few times. The V gene is TRBV7-9, the J gene TRBJ2-3; 12 bases align to TRBD2. This CDR3 spans 17 amino acids. J lost 5 bases, V lost 5 bases, and 11 bases had no gene match. CDR1 is SEHNR, CDR2 FQNEAQ, per germline (reference sequence). The CDR3 here is CASSDRLAGVRQDTQYF. The DNA of the CDR3 is TGTGCCAGCAGCGATAGACTAGCGGGAGTCCGACAAGATACGCAGTATTTT.

This clonotype showed up just a few times. This chain uses TRBV3-1 with TRBJ2-1; TRBD2 agrees at 10 bases. This CDR3 region has 14 residues. V lost 1 base and J lost 13; bases outside the gene matches: 7. CDR1 and CDR2 (germline): LGHDT, YNNKEL (reference sequence). Written as DNA, the CDR3 is TGTGCCAGCAGCCAAGTTGTAGCGGGAGGCGCCCAGTTCTTC. Amino acid sequence: CASSQVVAGGAQFF.

The chain combines TRBV7-9 with TRBJ2-1; 7 bases are shared with TRBD2. This CDR3 is built from 19 residues. Germline CDR1 SEHNR, CDR2 FQNEAQ (reference sequence). J lost 5 bases, V lost 1 base, and 17 bases had no gene match. The CDR3 DNA follows: TGTGCCAGCAGCTTAGGAGGTTGGGGGGTGCGGGAGACCCACAATGAGCAGTTCTTC. Its translation is CASSLGGWGVRETHNEQFF.

The chain couples TRBV28 to TRBJ1-4, with unresolved D. CDR1 and CDR2 (germline): MDHEN, SYDVKM. The CDR3 length is 16 residues. The V end was cut by 5 bases, the J end by 4 bases, with 17 bases between. In DNA, the CDR3 is TGTGCCAGCAGTCCGCCGAGGACGGATATTAATGAAAAACTGTTTTTT. Translated, it gives CASSPPRTDINEKLFF.

The J gene is TRBJ2-3, the V gene TRBV7-6; 7 nucleotides match TRBD2. The CDR3 sequence is 14 residues long. The V gene end was trimmed by 7 bases and the J gene end by 2 bases; junction bases not matched to a gene: 6. The germline gives CDR1 SGHVS, CDR2 FNYEAQ. CDR3 nucleotides: TGTGCCAGCACCCTCCTAGCGGCCACAGATACGCAGTATTTT. Protein sequence: CASTLLAATDTQYF.

The chain carries TRBV5-1 and TRBJ1-5, with TRBD1 matching over 7 bases. CDR3 length: 15 residues. CDR1 and CDR2 (germline): SGHRS, YFSETQ. V shed 4 bases, J shed 3 bases, and the junction held 7 bases outside the gene matches. CDR3 residues: CASSLTGNDNQPQHF. The CDR3, as DNA: TGCGCCAGCAGCCTGACAGGGAACGACAATCAGCCCCAGCATTTT.

A single count supports this clonotype. This chain joins TRBV28 and TRBJ2-4, with a possible D match to TRBD1 (7 bases). Looked up from germline, CDR1 is MDHEN and CDR2 is SYDVKM. V was shortened by 5 bases and J by 1 base, with 27 bases between the two germline ends. The CDR3 is 20 amino acids. In nucleotides, the CDR3 is TGTGCCAGCAGTCCTATGGTTCGGAGGGTTTCACAGGGGGCCAAAAACATTCAGTACTTC. Protein: CASSPMVRRVSQGAKNIQYF. Together with reference TRBV28 and TRBJ2-4, the CDR3 gives the full variable domain: DVKVTQSSRYLVKRTGEKVFLECVQDMDHENMFWYRQDPGLGLRLIYFSYDVKMKEKGDIPEGYSVSREKKERFSLILESASTNQTSMYLCASSPMVRRVSQGAKNIQYFGAGTRLSVL.